The 32 T cell receptor beta chains below come from one sample, sequenced in a study of T cells in women clearing cervical HPV infection. Libraries were prepared by immunoSEQ multiplex PCR; TCRdb keeps only in-frame clonotypes and omits some of them. The listing contains 49,000 or so clones. Sequenced material: blood buffy coat. These receptors were obtained from a woman between 18 and 70 years old with a cervical HPV16 infection that either progressed to CIN3+ or cleared (not recorded which).

The CDR3 sequence is CSASDRQGSAGANVLTF. The DNA read from the CDR3 is TGCAGTGCTAGCGATCGGCAGGGGAGTGCCGGGGCCAACGTC. The chain employs TRBV20-1 and TRBJ2-6, with a tentative D call TRBD1 (6 bases). The CDR3 end is not reached by the read, which stops 3 residues before it; the germline J gene fills it in. Trimming cost V 3 bases and J 4 bases, with 19 bases left between them. The CDR3 covers 17 residues. Germline assignment: CDR1 DFQATT and CDR2 SNEGSKA (reference sequence).

As to this clone: Read data end 3 residues before the CDR3 end; the end is taken from the germline J gene. The chain couples TRBV7-8 to TRBJ2-7, with 9 bases fitting TRBD1. Germline V gives CDR1 SGHVS, CDR2 FQNEAQ. Unmatched junction bases numbered 8, after V lost 1 base and J lost 4 bases. The CDR3 runs 16 residues. The CDR3: CASSLDDRDREYEQYF. CDR3 DNA (partial): TGTGCCAGCAGCTTAGACGACCGGGACAGGGAATACGAG.

Points on this clone: The read finishes 3 residues shy of the CDR3 end, and the germline J gene is used to complete it. This chain joins TRBV7-3 and TRBJ2-1, with 11 bases fitting TRBD1. The CDR3 length is 15 residues. Germline CDR1 is SGHTA and CDR2 is FQGTGA. Trimming at V came to 5 bases and at J to 7 bases, leaving 7 bases not matched to a gene. The CDR3 DNA, read in part, is TGTGCCAGCAGCCGGACAGGGGGCTTTAAAAATGAG. Protein product: CASSRTGGFKNE. The full CDR3 reads CASSRTGGFKNEQFF.

Comments on this clone: The CDR3 extends 3 residues past the end of the read, so its final part is completed from the germline J gene. V gene TRBV7-3 combines with J gene TRBJ2-3; D unclear. The CDR3 sequence is 13 residues long. Looked up from germline, CDR1 is SGHTA and CDR2 is FQGTGA. The CDR3 sequence is CASSLLPTETQYF. The CDR3 DNA, read in part, is TGTGCCAGCAGCTTATTACCTACCGAGACG.

About this clone: The read gets to within 3 residues of the CDR3 end, and the germline J gene fills in the rest. The J gene is TRBJ2-3, the V gene TRBV30, with 9 nucleotides matching TRBD1. The germline V gene has CDR1 GTSNPN and CDR2 SVGIG (reference sequence). The CDR3 is 13 amino acids. The chain's CDR3 is CACKGDREETQYF. The DNA read from the CDR3 is TGTGCCTGCAAGGGGGACAGGGAAGAGACG.

With respect to this clone: The read comes to an end 3 residues before the CDR3 does, leaving the germline J gene to fill in the end. The V and J genes are TRBV30 and TRBJ2-4, with D possibly being TRBD2 (7 bases). CDR1 and CDR2 (germline): GTSNPN, SVGIG (reference sequence). The CDR3 loop spans 14 amino acids. Partial CDR3 DNA: TGTGCCTGCCATGGGGGGGCCGGAAACTATGGT. Translated, it gives CACHGGAGNYG. The entire CDR3 protein is CACHGGAGNYGQYF.

Concerning this clone itself: The read stops 3 residues short of the end of the CDR3; the missing end is completed from the germline J gene. The chain couples TRBV5-4 to TRBJ2-5, with 9 bases lining up with TRBD1. The V gene's germline CDR1 is SGHNT and CDR2 YYREEE (reference sequence). The CDR3 covers 16 residues. The ends lost 4 bases at V and 4 bases at J; junction bases unmatched: 11. CDR3 in amino acids: CASSTEGQGVGETQYF. Partial CDR3 DNA: TGTGCCAGCAGCACGGAGGGACAGGGAGTAGGAGAGACC.

As regards this clone: One junction end disagrees with the germline gene, perhaps due to a read error. Read coverage stops 3 residues before the CDR3 terminus; the germline J gene supplies the remainder. Additional DNA sequences in this sample encode the identical CDR3. J is TRBJ1-3 and V is TRBV7-2; D is uncertain. Germline-derived CDR1 and CDR2 are SGHTA and FQGNSA. CDR3 size: 13 residues. The CDR3 spells CASAEGPGNTIYF. CDR3 DNA (partial): TGTGCCAGCGCTGAGGGCCCCGGAAACACT.

As concerns this clone: The read ends 3 residues early relative to the CDR3; the germline J gene fills the gap. The V call is TRBV7-9, the J call TRBJ2-5, with D tentatively TRBD2 (7 bases). This CDR3 spans 14 amino acids. CDR1 and CDR2 from the germline V gene are SEHNR and FQNEAQ (reference sequence). CDR3 DNA, as far as it was read: TGTGCCCTAGGGGGGGGTCGTTTGTCAGATACC. This gives the protein CALGGGRLSDT. The full CDR3 is CALGGGRLSDTQYF.

To note about this clone: The CDR3 extends 3 residues past the end of the read, so its final part is completed from the germline J gene. The rearrangement links TRBV2 to TRBJ1-2; 8 bases agree with TRBD1. This CDR3 is built from 14 residues. With 0 bases clipped from V and 7 bases from J, the junction kept 4 bases outside the gene matches. Germline CDR1 SNHLY, CDR2 FYNNEI. The CDR3 loop is CASSEALQGAGYTF. The sequenced CDR3 bases are TGTGCCAGCAGTGAAGCTCTCCAGGGGGCTGGC.

Incomplete CDR3 DNA: TGTGCCAGCAGTTTGTATGGACAGGGATGGGCCGGGGAG. This translates into CASSLYGQGWAGE. The CDR3 in its entirety is CASSLYGQGWAGELFF. V is TRBV6-2 or TRBV6-3 and J is TRBJ2-2, with 8 positions matching TRBD1. The CDR3 end is not reached by the read, which stops 3 residues before it; the germline J gene fills it in. V trimming: 4 bases; J trimming: 6 bases; junction bases outside the gene matches: 10. Germline loops: CDR1 MNHEY, CDR2 SVGEGT. The CDR3 is 16 residues long.

Concerning this clone: The observed sequence ends 3 residues before the CDR3 terminus, with the missing tail filled in from the germline J gene. V usage is TRBV5-5 and J usage is TRBJ1-4; D is uncertain. The CDR3 spans 13 residues. The germline CDR1 and CDR2 sequences are SGHKS and YYEKEE (reference sequence). With 4 bases removed from V and 7 bases from J, the gap between germline ends came to 11 bases. The part of the CDR3 DNA that was read is TGTGCCAGCAGCCCCAACCCGGGTGAAAAA. It specifies CASSPNPGEK. The whole CDR3 sequence reads CASSPNPGEKLFF.

Comment on this clone: The read halts 3 residues ahead of the CDR3 end, with the missing end drawn from the germline J gene. The gene calls are TRBV19 and TRBJ2-5, with a tentative D call TRBD2 (5 bases). Trimming removed 3 bases from V and 5 bases from J, with 13 bases in between. The germline V gene has CDR1 LNHDA and CDR2 SQIVND (reference sequence). This CDR3 is built from 14 residues. The CDR3 loop is CASSMESTGETQYF. The part of the CDR3 DNA that was read is TGTGCCAGTAGTATGGAGTCAACGGGGGAGACC.

Remarks on this clone: Coverage ceases 3 residues before the CDR3 finishes, and the germline J gene fills in the end. The rearrangement uses TRBV7-2 and TRBJ2-7, with TRBD1 identical over 8 bases. The CDR3 has 15 residues. Germline loops: CDR1 SGHTA, CDR2 FQGNSA. V gave up 7 bases and J gave up 5 bases; unmatched junction bases: 13. CDR3 DNA, as far as it was read: TGTGCCAGCACCCAAGGGACAGGATCTTTGAACGAG. This codes for CASTQGTGSLNE. In full, the CDR3 is CASTQGTGSLNEQYF.

Remarks on this clone: The read ends 3 residues before the CDR3 terminus; that terminus is restored from the germline J gene. The gene calls are TRBV5-5 and TRBJ1-4; tentatively, D is TRBD1 (5 bases). This CDR3 has 12 amino acids. CDR1 is SGHKS, CDR2 YYEKEE, per germline (reference sequence). CDR3 sequence: CASSLGGEKLFF. The sequenced CDR3 bases are TGTGCCAGCAGCTTGGGGGGGGAGAAA.

In regard to this clone: The read terminates 3 residues before the CDR3 end, so the remaining end is supplied by the germline J gene. The chain carries TRBV29-1 and TRBJ2-1; 14 bases are a match to TRBD2. Per germline, CDR1 SQVTM and CDR2 ANQGSEA. CDR3 length: 17 amino acids. V dropped 4 bases and J dropped 7; count of bases not matched to a gene: 12. CDR3 amino acids: CSVGTGIRLAGGNEQFF. Incomplete CDR3 DNA: TGCAGCGTTGGGACAGGGATTAGACTAGCGGGGGGGAATGAG.

Details on this clone: The CDR3 end is not reached by the read, which stops 3 residues before it; the germline J gene fills it in. The chain is built from TRBV30 and TRBJ2-2; possible D gene TRBD1, 5 bases. The CDR3 length is 13 residues. CDR1 and CDR2 from the germline V gene are GTSNPN and SVGIG (reference sequence). CDR3 bases read: TGTGCCTGGAGTGCAGGGTATAATTCACCG. Amino acids: CAWSAGYNSP. The whole CDR3 region reads CAWSAGYNSPLFF.

Of note for this clone: The read stops 3 residues short of the end of the CDR3; the missing end is completed from the germline J gene. This sequence joins TRBV19 and TRBJ1-4; 9 bases line up with TRBD1. The V gene's germline CDR1 is LNHDA and CDR2 SQIVND (reference sequence). The CDR3 extends over 13 amino acids. CDR3 bases read: TGTGCCACCGGAGGGACAGGGAATTCACCA. This sequence encodes CATGGTGNSP. The full CDR3 sequence reads CATGGTGNSPLFF.

Turning to this clone: The read ends 3 residues early relative to the CDR3; the germline J gene fills the gap. The V gene is TRBV5-4, the J gene TRBJ1-1, with 11 bases fitting TRBD1. This CDR3 contains 15 residues. Germline V lookup: CDR1 SGHNT, CDR2 YYREEE (reference sequence). CDR3 sequence: CASSLGQGATEEAFF. CDR3 DNA, as far as it was read: TGTGCCAGCAGCTTAGGACAGGGGGCTACCGAGGAA.

A remark on this clone: Read sequence stops 3 residues before the CDR3 end, and the germline J gene provides the missing end. The chain recombines TRBV7-2 with TRBJ2-5, with D possibly TRBD2 on 5 matching bases. This CDR3 spans 14 amino acids. Germline V gene sequence: CDR1 SGHTA, CDR2 FQGNSA. V was cut by 4 bases and J by 2 bases, with 11 bases left in between. Incomplete CDR3 DNA: TGTGCCAGCAGCTCCCTCGGCGGGCAAGAGACC. Its translation is CASSSLGGQET. The entire CDR3 protein is CASSSLGGQETQYF.

As concerns this clone: Read sequence stops 3 residues before the CDR3 end, and the germline J gene provides the missing end. The chain carries TRBV20-1 and TRBJ2-7, with 11 bases lining up with TRBD1. Losses at the gene ends were 6 bases for V and 5 bases for J; bases not matched to a gene: 9. The CDR3 consists of 14 residues. Germline assignment: CDR1 DFQATT and CDR2 SNEGSKA (reference sequence). CDR3 bases read: TGCAGTGCAACCGGGACAGGGGGTTGGAACGAG. Protein product: CSATGTGGWNE. The whole CDR3 sequence reads CSATGTGGWNEQYF.

On this clone: The read gets to within 3 residues of the CDR3 end, and the germline J gene fills in the rest. The identical CDR3 is also encoded by other nucleotide sequences in the sample. The J gene is TRBJ2-3, the V gene TRBV7-3; 7 bases fit TRBD2. This CDR3 region has 15 residues. Germline V gene lookup returns CDR1 SGHTA and CDR2 FQGTGA. Trimming took 3 bases from V and 3 from J; bases not matched to a gene: 6. The chain's CDR3 is CASSLRGGRTDTQYF. The sequenced part of the CDR3 DNA is TGTGCCAGCAGCTTGCGGGGAGGGAGGACAGATACG.

Worth noting for this clone: The read ends 3 residues before the CDR3 terminus; that terminus is restored from the germline J gene. The rearrangement uses TRBV16 and TRBJ2-7; D is unresolved. Germline V gene data show CDR1 as KGHSY and CDR2 as FQNENV. The CDR3 length is 14 residues. The V end was cut by 4 bases, the J end by 0 bases, with 10 bases between. The CDR3 bases that were read are TGTGCCAGCAGCCCCCGACAAGCCTCCTACGAG. Translating gives CASSPRQASYE. The whole CDR3 protein reads CASSPRQASYEQYF.

As concerns this clone: The read stops 3 residues short of the end of the CDR3; the missing end is completed from the germline J gene. The genes are TRBV20-1 and TRBJ2-7; 11 bases line up with TRBD2. Germline V gene data show CDR1 as DFQATT and CDR2 as SNEGSKA (reference sequence). V lost 6 bases to trimming and J lost 0 bases; unmatched junction nucleotides: 4. This CDR3 region has 14 residues. The sequenced CDR3 bases are TGCAGTGCCGTCACTAGCGGGAGCTCCTACGAG. It yields the protein CSAVTSGSSYE. The CDR3, in full, reads CSAVTSGSSYEQYF.

Turning to this clone: The read halts 3 residues ahead of the CDR3 end, with the missing end drawn from the germline J gene. The chain recombines TRBV7-6 with TRBJ1-6, with 9 bases identical to TRBD1. CDR1 SGHVS and CDR2 FNYEAQ come from the germline V gene. The CDR3 totals 17 residues. V trimming: 0 bases; J trimming: 7 bases; junction bases outside the gene matches: 7. The sequenced part of the CDR3 DNA is TGTGCCAGCAGCTTAGCGGGACAGGGACCGACAAATTCACCC. Translating gives CASSLAGQGPTNSP. In full, the CDR3 is CASSLAGQGPTNSPLHF.

Turning to this clone: The read finishes 3 residues shy of the CDR3 end, and the germline J gene is used to complete it. The chain carries TRBV2 and TRBJ1-4; D gene ambiguous. V dropped 6 bases and J dropped 0 bases, with 11 bases sitting between them. This CDR3 has 15 residues. Germline V gives CDR1 SNHLY, CDR2 FYNNEI. Incomplete CDR3 DNA: TGTGCCAGCAGCCTCAACAGTGCAACTAATGAAAAA. Encoded protein: CASSLNSATNEK. The whole CDR3 is CASSLNSATNEKLFF.

With respect to this clone: The missing CDR3 end, 3 residues past where the read stops, is filled in from the germline J gene. V is TRBV12-5 and J is TRBJ1-6; D may be TRBD1 (6 bases). With 4 bases removed from V and 8 bases from J, the gap between germline ends came to 9 bases. There are 13 residues in the CDR3. CDR1 and CDR2 from the germline V gene are LGHNT and FRNRAP. CDR3: CASGSYRDSPLHF. Incomplete CDR3 DNA: TGTGCTAGTGGTTCTTACAGGGATTCACCC.

On this clone: From the germline J gene comes the end of the CDR3, since the read stops 3 residues before it. This chain uses TRBV5-1 with TRBJ2-7; 15 positions match TRBD2. This CDR3 comprises 16 residues. From germline, CDR1 is SGHRS and CDR2 YFSETQ. The V segment lost 3 bases and the J segment 3 bases; nucleotides outside the gene matches: 4. The CDR3 here is CASSSGGLAGGYEQYF. The part of the CDR3 DNA that was read is TGCGCCAGCAGCTCTGGGGGACTAGCGGGGGGCTACGAG.

Remarks on this clone: The read ends 3 residues before the CDR3 terminus; that terminus is restored from the germline J gene. The chain employs TRBV7-2 and TRBJ1-1; TRBD1 agrees at 8 bases. V was clipped by 4 bases and J by 6 bases; unmatched bases: 4. The CDR3 spans 13 residues. Per germline, CDR1 SGHTA and CDR2 FQGNSA. The CDR3 DNA, read in part, is TGTGCCAGCAGCTCTTTACAGGGGGCTGAA. It specifies CASSSLQGAE. The CDR3 in its entirety is CASSSLQGAEAFF.

Worth noting for this clone: The read is 3 residues too short to cover the CDR3 end, so that end is filled in from the germline J gene. This chain joins TRBV2 and TRBJ2-7, with D uncertain. There are 13 residues in the CDR3. V shed 4 bases and J shed 1 base, with 8 bases lying between them. Germline V gene lookup returns CDR1 SNHLY and CDR2 FYNNEI. The DNA read from the CDR3 is TGTGCCAGCAGTGCCTATCTATCCTACGAG. Translated: CASSAYLSYE. The entire CDR3 protein is CASSAYLSYEQYF. Full variable domain (remainder filled in from reference TRBV2 and TRBJ2-7): EPEVTQTPSHQVTQMGQEVILRCVPISNHLYFYWYRQILGQKVEFLVSFYNNEISEKSEIFDDQFSVERPDGSNFTLKIRSTKLEDSAMYFCASSAYLSYEQYFGPGTRLTVT.

For this clone: The read stops 3 residues short of the end of the CDR3; the missing end is completed from the germline J gene. The chain joins TRBV29-1 to TRBJ1-5; TRBD1 aligns across 7 bases. V shed 4 bases, J shed 7 bases, and the junction held 19 bases outside the gene matches. The CDR3 has 17 amino acids. Germline V gene lookup returns CDR1 SQVTM and CDR2 ANQGSEA. CDR3 sequence: CSVVWGDRVEVGQPQHF. Incomplete CDR3 DNA: TGCAGCGTTGTGTGGGGAGACAGGGTTGAGGTTGGGCAGCCC.

Concerning this clone: Read coverage stops 3 residues before the CDR3 terminus; the germline J gene supplies the remainder. V gene TRBV7-9 combines with J gene TRBJ2-2, with a tentative D call TRBD1 (5 bases). CDR1 is SEHNR and CDR2 is FQNEAQ in the germline V gene (reference sequence). This CDR3 is 14 amino acids long. The CDR3: CASDAHSGANVLFF. CDR3 bases read: TGTGCCAGCGACGCTCACTCTGGGGCCAACGTG.